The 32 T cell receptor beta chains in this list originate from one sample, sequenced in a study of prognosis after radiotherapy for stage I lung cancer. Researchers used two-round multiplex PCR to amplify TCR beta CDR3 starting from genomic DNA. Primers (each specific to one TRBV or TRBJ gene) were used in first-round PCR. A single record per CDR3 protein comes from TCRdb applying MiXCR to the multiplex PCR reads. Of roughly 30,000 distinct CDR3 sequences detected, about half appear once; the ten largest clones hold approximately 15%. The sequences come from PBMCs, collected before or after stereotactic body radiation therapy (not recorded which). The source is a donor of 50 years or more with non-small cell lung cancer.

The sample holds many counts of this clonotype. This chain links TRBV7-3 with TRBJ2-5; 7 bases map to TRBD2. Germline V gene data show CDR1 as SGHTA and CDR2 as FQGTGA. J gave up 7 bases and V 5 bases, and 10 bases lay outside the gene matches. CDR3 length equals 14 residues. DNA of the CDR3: TGTGCCAGCAGCCTCGGGGAGGGTTCGGGGACCCAGTACTTC. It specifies CASSLGEGSGTQYF. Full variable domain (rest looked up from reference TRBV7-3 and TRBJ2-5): GAGVSQTPSNKVTEKGKYVELRCDPISGHTALYWYRQSLGQGPEFLIYFQGTGAADDSGLPNDRFFAVRPEGSVSTLKIQRTERGDSAVYLCASSLGEGSGTQYFGPGTRLLVL.

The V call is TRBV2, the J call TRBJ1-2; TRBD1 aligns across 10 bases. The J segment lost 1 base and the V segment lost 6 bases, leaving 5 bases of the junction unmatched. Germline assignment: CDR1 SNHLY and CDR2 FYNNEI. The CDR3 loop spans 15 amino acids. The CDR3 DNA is TGTGCCAGCAGGGATAGGACAGGGGGTAACTATGGCTACACCTTC. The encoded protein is CASRDRTGGNYGYTF.

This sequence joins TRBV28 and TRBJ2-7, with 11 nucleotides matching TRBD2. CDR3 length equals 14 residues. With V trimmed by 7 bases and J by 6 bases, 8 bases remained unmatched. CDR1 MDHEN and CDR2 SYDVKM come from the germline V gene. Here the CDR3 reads CASILSGRDSEQYF. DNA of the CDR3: TGTGCCAGCATCCTTAGCGGGAGGGACTCCGAGCAGTACTTC.

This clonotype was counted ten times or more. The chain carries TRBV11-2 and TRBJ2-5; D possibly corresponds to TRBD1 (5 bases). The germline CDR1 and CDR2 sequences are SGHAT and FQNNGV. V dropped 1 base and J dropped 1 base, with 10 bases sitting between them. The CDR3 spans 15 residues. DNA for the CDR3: TGTGCCAGCAGCTTAGTTTTGGGGCCCCAAGAGACCCAGTACTTC. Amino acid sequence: CASSLVLGPQETQYF.

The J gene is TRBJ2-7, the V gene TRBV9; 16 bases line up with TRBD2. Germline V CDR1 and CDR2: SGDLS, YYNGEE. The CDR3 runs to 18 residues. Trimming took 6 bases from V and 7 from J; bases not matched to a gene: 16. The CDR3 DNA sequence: TGTGCCAGCATTGTGGGACTAGCGGGAGGGCTTTGGACGGGGGAGCAGTACTTC. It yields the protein CASIVGLAGGLWTGEQYF.

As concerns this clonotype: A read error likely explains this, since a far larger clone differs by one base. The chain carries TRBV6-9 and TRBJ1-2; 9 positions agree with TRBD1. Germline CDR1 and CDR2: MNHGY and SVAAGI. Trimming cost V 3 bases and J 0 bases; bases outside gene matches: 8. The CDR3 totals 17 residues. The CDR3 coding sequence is TGTGCCAGCAGTTACATTATGACAGGGGGATCTAACTATGGCTACACCTTC. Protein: CASSYIMTGGSNYGYTF.

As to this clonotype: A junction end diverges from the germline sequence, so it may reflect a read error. Here the CDR3 DNA reads TGTGCCAGCATCCTTTCACAGGGGGCGGGCTATAGCTACACCTTC. Protein: CASILSQGAGYSYTF. V is TRBV7-9 and J is TRBJ1-2; 9 nucleotides align to TRBD1. Germline CDR1 reads SEHNR; CDR2 reads FQNEAQ (reference sequence). This CDR3 region has 15 residues.

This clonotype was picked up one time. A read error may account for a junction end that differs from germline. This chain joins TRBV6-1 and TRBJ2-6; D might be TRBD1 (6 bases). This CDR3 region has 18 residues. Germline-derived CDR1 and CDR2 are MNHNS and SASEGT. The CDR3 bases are TGTGCCAGCAGGCCAGTAGGACAGCCCATCTCTTGGGCCAACGTCCTGACTTTC. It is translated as CASRPVGQPISWANVLTF.

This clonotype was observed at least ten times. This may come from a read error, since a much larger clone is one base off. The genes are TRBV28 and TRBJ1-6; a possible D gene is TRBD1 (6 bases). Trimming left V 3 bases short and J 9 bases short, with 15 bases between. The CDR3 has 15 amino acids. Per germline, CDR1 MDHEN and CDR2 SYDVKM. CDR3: CASSLWGRGGSPLHF. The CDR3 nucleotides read TGTGCCAGCAGTTTGTGGGGCAGGGGAGGTTCACCCCTCCACTTT.

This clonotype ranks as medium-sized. In DNA, the CDR3 is TGTGCCAGCAGCTTAAATGCAGGAGAGAATTCACCCCTCCACTTT. It encodes CASSLNAGENSPLHF. The chain recombines TRBV7-2 with TRBJ1-6, with D unclear. Trimming shortened V by 2 bases and J by 7 bases, and 12 bases separated the two germline ends. Germline values: CDR1 SGHTA, CDR2 FQGNSA. This CDR3 region has 15 residues.

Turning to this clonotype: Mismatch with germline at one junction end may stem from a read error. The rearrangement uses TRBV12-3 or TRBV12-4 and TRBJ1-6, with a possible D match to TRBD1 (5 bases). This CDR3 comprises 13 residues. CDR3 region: CARSWDLNSHLHF. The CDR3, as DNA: TGTGCCAGGAGTTGGGACTTGAATTCACACCTCCACTTT.

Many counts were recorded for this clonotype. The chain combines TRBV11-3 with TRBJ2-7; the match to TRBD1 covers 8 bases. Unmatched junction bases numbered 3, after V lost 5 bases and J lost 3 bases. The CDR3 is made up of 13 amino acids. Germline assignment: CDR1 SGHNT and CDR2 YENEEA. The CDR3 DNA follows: TGTGCCAGCAGCCCAGGGGGCTACTACGAGCAGTACTTC. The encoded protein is CASSPGGYYEQYF.

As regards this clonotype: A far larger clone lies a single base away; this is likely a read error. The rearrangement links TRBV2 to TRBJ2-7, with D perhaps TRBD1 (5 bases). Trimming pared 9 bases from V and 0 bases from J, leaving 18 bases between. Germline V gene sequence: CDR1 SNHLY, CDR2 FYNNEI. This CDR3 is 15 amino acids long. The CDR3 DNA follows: TGTGCCAGAAGTACCTGGGGCGCGAGCTCCTACGAGCAGTACTTC. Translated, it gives CARSTWGASSYEQYF.

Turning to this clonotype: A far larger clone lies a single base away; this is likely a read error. The CDR3 here is CASGTSGLEEQYF. The CDR3, as DNA: TGTGCCTCCGGGACTAGCGGTTTGGAAGAGCAGTACTTC. The chain combines TRBV24-1 with TRBJ2-7; 11 bases fit TRBD2. This CDR3 comprises 13 residues. Trimming removed 12 bases from V and 7 bases from J; junction bases left unmatched: 10. CDR1 is KGHDR, CDR2 SFDVKD, per germline.

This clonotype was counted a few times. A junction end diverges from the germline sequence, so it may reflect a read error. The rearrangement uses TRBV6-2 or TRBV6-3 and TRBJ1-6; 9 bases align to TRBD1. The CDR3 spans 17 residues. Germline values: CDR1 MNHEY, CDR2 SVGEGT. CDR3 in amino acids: CASSDSGQGFHNSPLHF. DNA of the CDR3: TGTGCCAGCAGTGACTCGGGACAGGGTTTCCATAATTCACCCCTCCACTTT.

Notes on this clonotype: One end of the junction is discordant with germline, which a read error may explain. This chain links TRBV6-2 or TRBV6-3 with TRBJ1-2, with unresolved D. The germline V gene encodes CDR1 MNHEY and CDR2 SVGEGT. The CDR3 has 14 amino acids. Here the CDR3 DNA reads TGTGCAAGCACCATCCCAGCACCTGGTACGGGCTACACCTTC. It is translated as CASTIPAPGTGYTF.

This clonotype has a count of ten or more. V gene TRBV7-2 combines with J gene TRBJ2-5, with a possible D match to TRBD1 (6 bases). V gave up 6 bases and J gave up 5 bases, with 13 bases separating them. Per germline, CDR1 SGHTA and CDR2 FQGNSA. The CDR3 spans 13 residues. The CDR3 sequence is CASREPGEETQYF. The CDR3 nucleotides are TGTGCCAGCAGGGAACCAGGGGAGGAGACCCAGTACTTC.

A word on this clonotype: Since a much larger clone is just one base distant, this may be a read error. The CDR3 protein is CASGKIGGGEAQYF. The CDR3 bases are TGTGCCAGCGGCAAGATTGGGGGGGGGGAGGCCCAGTACTTC. This rearrangement joins TRBV4-2 to TRBJ2-5, with TRBD2 matching over 7 bases. The germline CDR1 and CDR2 sequences are LGHNA and YNFKEQ. CDR3 length equals 14 residues. The J segment lost 9 bases and the V segment lost 8 bases, leaving 15 bases of the junction unmatched.

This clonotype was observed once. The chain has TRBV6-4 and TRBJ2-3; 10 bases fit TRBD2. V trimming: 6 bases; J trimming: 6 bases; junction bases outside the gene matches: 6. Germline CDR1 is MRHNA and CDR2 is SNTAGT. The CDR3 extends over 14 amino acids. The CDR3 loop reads CASSLGTSEDTQYF. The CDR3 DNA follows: TGTGCCAGCAGCCTTGGGACTAGCGAGGATACGCAGTATTTT.

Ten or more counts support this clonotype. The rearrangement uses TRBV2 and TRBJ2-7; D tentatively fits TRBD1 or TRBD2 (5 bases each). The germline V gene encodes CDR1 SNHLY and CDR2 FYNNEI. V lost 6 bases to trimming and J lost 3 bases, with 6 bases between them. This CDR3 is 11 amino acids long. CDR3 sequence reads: CASRGDYEQYF. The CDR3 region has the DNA TGTGCCAGCAGGGGGGACTACGAGCAGTACTTC.

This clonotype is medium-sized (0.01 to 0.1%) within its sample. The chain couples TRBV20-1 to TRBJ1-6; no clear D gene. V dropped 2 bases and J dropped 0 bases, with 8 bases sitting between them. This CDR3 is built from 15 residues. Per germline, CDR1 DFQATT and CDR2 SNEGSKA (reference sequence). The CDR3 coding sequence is TGCAGTGCTAGACCACCCGGCTCCTATAATTCACCCCTCCACTTT. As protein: CSARPPGSYNSPLHF.

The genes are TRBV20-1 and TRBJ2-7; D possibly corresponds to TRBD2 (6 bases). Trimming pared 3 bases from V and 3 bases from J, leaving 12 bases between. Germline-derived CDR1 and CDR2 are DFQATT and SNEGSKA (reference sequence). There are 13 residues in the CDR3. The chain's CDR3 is CSASIGSHYEQYF. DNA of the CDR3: TGCAGTGCTAGCATCGGGAGTCACTACGAGCAGTACTTC.

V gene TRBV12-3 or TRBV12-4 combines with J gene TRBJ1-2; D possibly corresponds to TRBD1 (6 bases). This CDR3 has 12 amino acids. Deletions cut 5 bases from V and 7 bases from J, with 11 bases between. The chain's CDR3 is CASSAGAGGYTF. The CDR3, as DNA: TGTGCCAGCAGTGCAGGGGCTGGTGGCTACACCTTC.

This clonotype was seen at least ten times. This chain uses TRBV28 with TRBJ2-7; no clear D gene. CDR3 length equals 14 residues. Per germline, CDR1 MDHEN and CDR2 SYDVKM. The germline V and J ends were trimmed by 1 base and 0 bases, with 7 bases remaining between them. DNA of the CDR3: TGTGCCAGCAGTTTATTGAGCCTCTCCTACGAGCAGTACTTC. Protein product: CASSLLSLSYEQYF.

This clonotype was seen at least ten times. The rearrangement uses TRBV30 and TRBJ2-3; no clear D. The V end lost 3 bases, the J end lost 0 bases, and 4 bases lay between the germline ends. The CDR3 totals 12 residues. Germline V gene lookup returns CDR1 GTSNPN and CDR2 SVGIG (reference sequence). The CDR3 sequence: CAWSKSTDTQYF. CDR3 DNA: TGTGCCTGGAGCAAGAGCACAGATACGCAGTATTTT.

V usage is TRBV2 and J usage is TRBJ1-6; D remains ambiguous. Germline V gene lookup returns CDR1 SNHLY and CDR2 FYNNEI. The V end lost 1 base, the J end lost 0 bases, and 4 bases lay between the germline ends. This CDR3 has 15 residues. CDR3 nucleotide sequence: TGTGCCAGCAGTGAAGTTAGCTCCTATAATTCACCCCTCCACTTT. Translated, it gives CASSEVSSYNSPLHF.

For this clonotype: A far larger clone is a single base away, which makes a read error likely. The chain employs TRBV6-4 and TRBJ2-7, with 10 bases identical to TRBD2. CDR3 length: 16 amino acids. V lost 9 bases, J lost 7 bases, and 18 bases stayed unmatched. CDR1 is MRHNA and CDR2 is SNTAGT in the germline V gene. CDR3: CASRTGSGRDLGEQYF. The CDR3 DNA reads TGTGCCAGTAGGACGGGGAGCGGGAGGGACTTAGGGGAGCAGTACTTC.

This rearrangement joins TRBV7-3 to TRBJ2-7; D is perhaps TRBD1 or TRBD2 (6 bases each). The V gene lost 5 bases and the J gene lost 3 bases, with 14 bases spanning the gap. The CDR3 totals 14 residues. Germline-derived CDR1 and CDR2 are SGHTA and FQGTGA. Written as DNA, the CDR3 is TGTGCCAGCAGCACGGTAGGGGGGCACTACGAGCAGTACTTC. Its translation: CASSTVGGHYEQYF.

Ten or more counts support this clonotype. The CDR3 DNA follows: TGCGCCAGCAGCTTAGGAGACAGGGACACTGAAGCTTTCTTT. It specifies CASSLGDRDTEAFF. V usage is TRBV5-1 and J usage is TRBJ1-1; 7 nucleotides match TRBD1. With 2 bases clipped from V and 3 bases from J, the junction kept 4 bases outside the gene matches. The CDR3 runs 14 residues. Germline V gene sequence: CDR1 SGHRS, CDR2 YFSETQ.

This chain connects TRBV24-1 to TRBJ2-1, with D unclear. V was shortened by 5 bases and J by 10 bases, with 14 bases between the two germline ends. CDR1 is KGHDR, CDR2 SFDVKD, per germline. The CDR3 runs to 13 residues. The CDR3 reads CATSGTVETEQFF. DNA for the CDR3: TGTGCCACCAGTGGGACGGTGGAAACCGAGCAGTTCTTC.

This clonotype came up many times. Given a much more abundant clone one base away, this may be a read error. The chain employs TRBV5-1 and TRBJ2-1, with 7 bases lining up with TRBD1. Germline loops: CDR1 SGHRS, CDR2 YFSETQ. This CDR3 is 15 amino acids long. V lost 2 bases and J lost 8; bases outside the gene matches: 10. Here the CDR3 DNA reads TGCGCCAGCAGCTTACAGGGGCCCCCTAGGTATGAGCAGTTCTTC. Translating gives CASSLQGPPRYEQFF.

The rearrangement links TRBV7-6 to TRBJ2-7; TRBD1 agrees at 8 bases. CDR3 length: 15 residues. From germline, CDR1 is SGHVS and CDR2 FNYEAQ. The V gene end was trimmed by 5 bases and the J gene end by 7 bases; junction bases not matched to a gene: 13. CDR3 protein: CASSKSGTGLGEQYF. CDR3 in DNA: TGTGCCAGCAGCAAATCCGGGACAGGCCTGGGGGAGCAGTACTTC.